This T cell receptor beta chain was profiled in a study of a mutant IDH1 vaccine in newly diagnosed glioma. Overall study: Vaccination began 4-6 weeks post radiotherapy alone, or with temozolomide cycles. Treated patients had a mean age of around 40 years and a sex split that was approximately 62% male and 37.5% female. It was radiotherapy, temozolomide, or both that patients received previously, with most receiving both.

Study-level findings and limits: No link was apparently found between pseudoprogression and changes in top peripheral T cell clonotypes.

A note on this clone: The antigen is undetermined.

The time point was: week 11, during vaccination. The investigators gave 300 ug of mutant IDH1 20-mer peptide in each vaccine dose, together with topical imiquimod. The data were produced by immunoSEQ multiplex PCR, yet TCRdb's version contains in-frame clones alone and is incomplete. The table has tens of thousands of clones, 90% seen once. This clonotype was obtained from a man aged 18 to 30 with glioma. The sequencing used PBMCs, collected from a glioma patient whose treatment included an IDH1 peptide vaccine.

The CDR3 spells CASSLAGWGYGNTIYF. Written as DNA, the CDR3 is TGCGCCAGCAGCTTGGCCGGCTGGGGATATGGAAACACCATATATTTT. The chain joins TRBV5-1 to TRBJ1-3; D remains ambiguous. Trimming left V 0 bases short and J 3 bases short, with 13 bases between. The germline gives CDR1 SGHRS, CDR2 YFSETQ. The CDR3 loop spans 16 amino acids.